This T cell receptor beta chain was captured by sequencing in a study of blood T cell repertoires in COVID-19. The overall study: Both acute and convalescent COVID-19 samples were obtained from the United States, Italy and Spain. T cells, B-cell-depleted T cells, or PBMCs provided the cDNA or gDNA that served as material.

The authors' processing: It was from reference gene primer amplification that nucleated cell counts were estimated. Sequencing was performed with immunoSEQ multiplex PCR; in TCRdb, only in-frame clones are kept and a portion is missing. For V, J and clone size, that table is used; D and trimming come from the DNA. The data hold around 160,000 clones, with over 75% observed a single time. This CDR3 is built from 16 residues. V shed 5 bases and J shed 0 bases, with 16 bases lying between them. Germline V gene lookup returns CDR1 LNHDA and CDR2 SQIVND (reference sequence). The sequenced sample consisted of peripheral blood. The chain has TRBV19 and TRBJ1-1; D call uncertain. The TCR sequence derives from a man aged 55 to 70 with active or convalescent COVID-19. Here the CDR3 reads CASSSGIGQMNTEAFF. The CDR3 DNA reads TGTGCCAGTAGTTCCGGGATTGGGCAAATGAACACTGAAGCTTTCTTT.